This T cell receptor (beta chain) was identified in a study of OX40 agonist ivuxolimab in advanced cancers. Germline trimming cut 1 base from V and 6 bases from J; bases unmatched to any gene: 16. Germline CDR1 GTSNPN, CDR2 SVGIG (reference sequence). CDR3 length: 18 amino acids. The table came from immunoSEQ multiplex PCR; TCRdb's copy has only in-frame clones and leaves some out. The data show over 60,000 clones, about 89% seen once. This TCR derives from an adult with an advanced solid tumor such as melanoma, head and neck, liver or kidney cancer. This sequence joins TRBV30 and TRBJ2-2, with 8 positions matching TRBD2. The starting material was CD4+ or CD8+ T cells sorted from blood, obtained in a trial of the OX40 agonist ivuxolimab. DNA for the CDR3: TGTGCCTGGAGTGCTCTAACTACTCGACTAGCGTCTCCCGGGGAGCTGTTTTTT. Protein product: CAWSALTTRLASPGELFF.